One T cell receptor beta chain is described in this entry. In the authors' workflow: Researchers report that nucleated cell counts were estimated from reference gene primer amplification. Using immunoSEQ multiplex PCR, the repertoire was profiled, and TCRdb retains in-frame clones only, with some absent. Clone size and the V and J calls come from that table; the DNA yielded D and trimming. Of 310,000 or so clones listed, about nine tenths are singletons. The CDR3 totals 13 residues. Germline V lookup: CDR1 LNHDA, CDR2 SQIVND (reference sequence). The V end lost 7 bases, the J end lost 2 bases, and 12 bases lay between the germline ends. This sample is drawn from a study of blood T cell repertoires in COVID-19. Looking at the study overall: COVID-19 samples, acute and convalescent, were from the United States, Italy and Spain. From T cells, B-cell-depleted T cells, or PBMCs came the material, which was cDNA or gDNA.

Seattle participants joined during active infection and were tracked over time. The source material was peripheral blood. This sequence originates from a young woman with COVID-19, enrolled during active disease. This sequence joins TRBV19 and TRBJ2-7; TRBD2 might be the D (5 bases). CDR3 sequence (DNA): TGTGCCAGTACCCGCGGGTCGACCTACGAGCAGTACTTC. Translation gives CASTRGSTYEQYF.